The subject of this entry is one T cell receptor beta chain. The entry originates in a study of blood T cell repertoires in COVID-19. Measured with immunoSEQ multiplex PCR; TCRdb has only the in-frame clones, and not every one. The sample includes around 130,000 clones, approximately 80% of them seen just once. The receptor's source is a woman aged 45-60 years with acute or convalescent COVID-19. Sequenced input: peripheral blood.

The CDR3: CASSFTSGSYQETQYF. The CDR3 coding sequence is TGTGCCAGCAGCTTTACTAGCGGGAGTTACCAAGAGACCCAGTACTTC. J is TRBJ2-5 and V is TRBV7-8; TRBD2 matches 11 bases. Per the germline V gene, CDR1 is SGHVS and CDR2 is FQNEAQ. The trim removed 3 bases at V and 0 bases at J, leaving 3 bases unmatched. CDR3 size: 16 residues.